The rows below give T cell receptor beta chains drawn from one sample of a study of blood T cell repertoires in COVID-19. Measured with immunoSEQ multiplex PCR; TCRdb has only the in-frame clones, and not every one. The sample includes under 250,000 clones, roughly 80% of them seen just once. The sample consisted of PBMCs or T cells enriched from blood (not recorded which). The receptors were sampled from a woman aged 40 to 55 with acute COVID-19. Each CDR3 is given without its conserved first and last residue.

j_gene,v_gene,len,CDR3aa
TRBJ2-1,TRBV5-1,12,ASSGTSGGGEQF
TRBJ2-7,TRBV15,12,ATSRDRRSDEQY
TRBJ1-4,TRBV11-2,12,ASSSSKTGEKLF
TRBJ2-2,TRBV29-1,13,SVVGLAANTGELF
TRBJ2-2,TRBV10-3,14,AISESTGRSTGELF
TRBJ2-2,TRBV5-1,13,ASSLGTWGAGELF
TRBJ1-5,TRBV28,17,ASSSRIGRQGASNQPQH
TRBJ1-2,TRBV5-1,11,ASSSTGLYGYT
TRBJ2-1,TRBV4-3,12,ASSQDLDSSKQF
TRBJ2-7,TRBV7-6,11,ASSPGTSYEQY
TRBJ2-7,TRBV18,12,ASSRDTLPYEQY
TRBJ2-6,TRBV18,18,ASSPTAGGTVNSGANVLT
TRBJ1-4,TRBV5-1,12,ASSFRGPNEKLF
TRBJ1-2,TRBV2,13,ASRRTGQGGYGYT
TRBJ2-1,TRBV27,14,ASRPTGGPLYNEQF
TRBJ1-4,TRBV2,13,ASSEAGVGVEKLF
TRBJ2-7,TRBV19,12,ASSSQRSSYEQY
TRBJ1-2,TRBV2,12,ASRRDRGTYGYT